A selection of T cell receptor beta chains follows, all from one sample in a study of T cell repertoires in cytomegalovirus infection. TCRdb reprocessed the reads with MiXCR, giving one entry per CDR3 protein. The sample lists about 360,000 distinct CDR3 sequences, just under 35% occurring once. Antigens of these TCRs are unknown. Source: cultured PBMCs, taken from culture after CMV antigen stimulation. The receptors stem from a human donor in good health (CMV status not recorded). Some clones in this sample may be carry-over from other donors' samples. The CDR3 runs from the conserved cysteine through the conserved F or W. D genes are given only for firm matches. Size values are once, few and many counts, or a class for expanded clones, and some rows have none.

CDR3 DNA: TGTGCCAGCAGTTACGGCGGGGGACTAGCGGTCAGCACAGATACGCAGTATTTT
CDR3 protein: CASSYGGGLAVSTDTQYF
clone size: -
D gene: TRBD2
J gene: TRBJ2-3
V gene: TRBV6-2/TRBV6-3

CDR3 DNA: TGTGCCAGCAGTTTCGGACAGGGAGAAGGCTACACCTTC
CDR3 protein: CASSFGQGEGYTF
clone size: -
D gene: TRBD1
J gene: TRBJ1-2
V gene: TRBV27

CDR3 DNA: TGTGCCAGCAGTTACTGGCGGGCGAGCTCCTACAATGAGCAGTTCTTC
CDR3 protein: CASSYWRASSYNEQFF
clone size: -
D gene: -
J gene: TRBJ2-1
V gene: TRBV6-2/TRBV6-3

CDR3 DNA: TGTGCCTCACAGCGGGAGGGCCCCAACGAGCAGTACTTC
CDR3 protein: CASQREGPNEQYF
clone size: -
D gene: TRBD2
J gene: TRBJ2-7
V gene: TRBV2

CDR3 DNA: TGTGCCAGCAGAAGATCCCCGGGACAACACTCCTACAATGAGCAGTTCTTC
CDR3 protein: CASRRSPGQHSYNEQFF
clone size: -
D gene: -
J gene: TRBJ2-1
V gene: TRBV5-4

CDR3 DNA: TGTGCCAGCAGCACCTCCGGGACTAGCGTAAGGAATGAGCAGTTCTTC
CDR3 protein: CASSTSGTSVRNEQFF
clone size: many
D gene: TRBD2
J gene: TRBJ2-1
V gene: TRBV7-8

CDR3 DNA: TGTGCCAGCAGCTTCCTAGGGGGGACGCAGTATTTT
CDR3 protein: CASSFLGGTQYF
clone size: few
D gene: -
J gene: TRBJ2-3
V gene: TRBV7-2

CDR3 DNA: TGTGCCAGCAGGGGGCTAGCGGGATTAGCCAAAAACATTCAGTACTTC
CDR3 protein: CASRGLAGLAKNIQYF
clone size: -
D gene: TRBD2
J gene: TRBJ2-4
V gene: TRBV27

CDR3 DNA: TGTGCCAGTACCGACACGCAAGAGACCCAGTACTTC
CDR3 protein: CASTDTQETQYF
clone size: -
D gene: -
J gene: TRBJ2-5
V gene: TRBV19

CDR3 DNA: TGTGCCAGCAGCCCGGGACAGACAAAACCCCTACGTGATGGCTACACCTTC
CDR3 protein: CASSPGQTKPLRDGYTF
clone size: many
D gene: TRBD1
J gene: TRBJ1-2
V gene: TRBV7-9

CDR3 DNA: TGTGCCAGCAGACCCGGGAAGTCTGCCAAAAACATTCAGTACTTC
CDR3 protein: CASRPGKSAKNIQYF
clone size: -
D gene: -
J gene: TRBJ2-4
V gene: TRBV6-1

CDR3 DNA: TGTGCCAGCAGCCCCTCGTCCGGGTACGGCTACACCTTC
CDR3 protein: CASSPSSGYGYTF
clone size: many
D gene: -
J gene: TRBJ1-2
V gene: TRBV14

CDR3 DNA: TGTGCCAGCAGCTTAGTCGGGACAGCTAATCAGCCCCAGCATTTT
CDR3 protein: CASSLVGTANQPQHF
clone size: few
D gene: TRBD1
J gene: TRBJ1-5
V gene: TRBV7-2

CDR3 DNA: TGTGCCAGCAGTTTAGCGGGGGGGAACACTGAAGCTTTCTTT
CDR3 protein: CASSLAGGNTEAFF
clone size: many
D gene: -
J gene: TRBJ1-1
V gene: TRBV12-3/TRBV12-4

CDR3 DNA: TGTGCCAGCAGTTTACAGGCTATGAACACTGAAGCTTTCTTT
CDR3 protein: CASSLQAMNTEAFF
clone size: -
D gene: -
J gene: TRBJ1-1
V gene: TRBV27

CDR3 DNA: TGTGCCAGTAGTATATGGACGGGACAAGGACTCATCAATCAGCCCCAGCATTTT
CDR3 protein: CASSIWTGQGLINQPQHF
clone size: -
D gene: -
J gene: TRBJ1-5
V gene: TRBV19

CDR3 DNA: TGTGCCAGCAGTCCAAGAGAGATGACCCCGACGCAGTTCTTC
CDR3 protein: CASSPREMTPTQFF
clone size: few
D gene: -
J gene: TRBJ2-1
V gene: TRBV6-1

CDR3 DNA: TGTGCCAGCAGCCTAAGCCTGACGGGAGAGACCCAGTACTTC
CDR3 protein: CASSLSLTGETQYF
clone size: many
D gene: -
J gene: TRBJ2-5
V gene: TRBV7-9

CDR3 DNA: TGCAGTGCTAGTCTCCCGGGACTAGCGGGGTACGAGCAGTACTTC
CDR3 protein: CSASLPGLAGYEQYF
clone size: -
D gene: TRBD2
J gene: TRBJ2-7
V gene: TRBV20-1

CDR3 DNA: TGTGCCAGCAGCCGAGGACTAGCGGGAATGAGCGGAGATACGCAGTATTTT
CDR3 protein: CASSRGLAGMSGDTQYF
clone size: many
D gene: TRBD2
J gene: TRBJ2-3
V gene: TRBV7-2

CDR3 DNA: TGTGCCAGCAGCTTAAGGCAGGGGGCAGACAATGAGCAGTTCTTC
CDR3 protein: CASSLRQGADNEQFF
clone size: large
D gene: TRBD1
J gene: TRBJ2-1
V gene: TRBV7-6

CDR3 DNA: TGTGCCAGCAGCCGAGCGGCTCAAGAGACCCAGTACTTC
CDR3 protein: CASSRAAQETQYF
clone size: few
D gene: -
J gene: TRBJ2-5
V gene: TRBV7-2

CDR3 DNA: TGCAGTGCTAGGGAGGGACAGGGGCTGTCGATGGAGGGCTACACCTTC
CDR3 protein: CSAREGQGLSMEGYTF
clone size: -
D gene: TRBD1
J gene: TRBJ1-2
V gene: TRBV20-1

CDR3 DNA: TGTGCCACCAGTGATCACTCGAGGGTCCAAGAGACCCAGTACTTC
CDR3 protein: CATSDHSRVQETQYF
clone size: -
D gene: -
J gene: TRBJ2-5
V gene: TRBV24-1

CDR3 DNA: TGCGCCAGCAGCCGCGACCCTTGGAACCCCTACAATGAGCAGTTCTTC
CDR3 protein: CASSRDPWNPYNEQFF
clone size: -
D gene: -
J gene: TRBJ2-1
V gene: TRBV4-3

CDR3 DNA: TGCGCCAGCAGCCAGGGAGGACCCTACAATGAGCAGTTCTTC
CDR3 protein: CASSQGGPYNEQFF
clone size: -
D gene: -
J gene: TRBJ2-1
V gene: TRBV5-1

CDR3 DNA: TGTGCCAGCAGCTTAGTTGGGCCGGGCTTTCTCAATGAGCAGTTCTTC
CDR3 protein: CASSLVGPGFLNEQFF
clone size: many
D gene: -
J gene: TRBJ2-1
V gene: TRBV7-2

CDR3 DNA: TGCAGTGCAGAGGCGGGCTGGACAGATACGCAGTATTTT
CDR3 protein: CSAEAGWTDTQYF
clone size: few
D gene: -
J gene: TRBJ2-3
V gene: TRBV20-1

CDR3 DNA: TGTGCCATCCCCTCCTCGGCGGGAGATCCGAATGAGCAGTTCTTC
CDR3 protein: CAIPSSAGDPNEQFF
clone size: -
D gene: TRBD2
J gene: TRBJ2-1
V gene: TRBV18

CDR3 DNA: TGCGCCAGCAGCCAAGAGTGGCAGGGGAATTATGAGCAGTTCTTC
CDR3 protein: CASSQEWQGNYEQFF
clone size: -
D gene: -
J gene: TRBJ2-1
V gene: TRBV4-3

CDR3 DNA: TGTGCCACCCAGGGACAGGGGATTCCTGGGGCCAACGTCCTGACTTTC
CDR3 protein: CATQGQGIPGANVLTF
clone size: -
D gene: TRBD1
J gene: TRBJ2-6
V gene: TRBV6-1

CDR3 DNA: TGTGCCAGCAGCACCGGGACTAGCGGGATTCGCACAGATACGCAGTATTTT
CDR3 protein: CASSTGTSGIRTDTQYF
clone size: -
D gene: TRBD2
J gene: TRBJ2-3
V gene: TRBV5-4

CDR3 DNA: TGTGCCAGCAGTTACGAGAGGGGGCGTCGGACTGAAGCTTTCTTT
CDR3 protein: CASSYERGRRTEAFF
clone size: -
D gene: TRBD1
J gene: TRBJ1-1
V gene: TRBV6-2/TRBV6-3

CDR3 DNA: TGTGCCAGCAGTGAAGGTCTAAATCAGCCCCAGCATTTT
CDR3 protein: CASSEGLNQPQHF
clone size: -
D gene: -
J gene: TRBJ1-5
V gene: TRBV25-1

CDR3 DNA: TGTGCCAGCAGCTTAGGGGCAGGGTTCATTAATCAGCCCCAGCATTTT
CDR3 protein: CASSLGAGFINQPQHF
clone size: -
D gene: -
J gene: TRBJ1-5
V gene: TRBV7-2

CDR3 DNA: TGTGCCAGCAGTTATGGATTCGGACAGGAGGGAGCCTATGGCTACACCTTC
CDR3 protein: CASSYGFGQEGAYGYTF
clone size: -
D gene: TRBD1
J gene: TRBJ1-2
V gene: TRBV6-2/TRBV6-3

CDR3 DNA: TGTGCCATCAGTGAGCCCGACAGCCTCGGTTACGAGCAGTACTTC
CDR3 protein: CAISEPDSLGYEQYF
clone size: -
D gene: -
J gene: TRBJ2-7
V gene: TRBV10-3